This T cell receptor beta chain was found in a study of OX40 agonist ivuxolimab in advanced cancers. Across the study: From roughly 23 to 85 years was the age range, with a mean of around 57 years, and over 80% were male.

Whole-study results and caveats: Compared with CD4+, CD8+ T cells on average had more expanded clones. CD4+ and CD8+ T cells in blood underwent clonal expansion by week 6 at 0.1 to 3.0 mg/kg.

As for this clone: No antigen is known for it.

Method: immunoSEQ multiplex PCR; TCRdb's copy keeps in-frame clones and lacks some. The sample holds about 40,000 clones, roughly 91% seen once. This CDR3 region has 12 residues. Germline V gene data show CDR1 as SEHNR and CDR2 as FQNEAQ (reference sequence). V was clipped by 9 bases and J by 4 bases, with 10 bases between them. Excluded were patients having autoimmune disease history or systemic immunosuppression. The sample here was CD4+ or CD8+ T cells sorted from blood, taken in a trial of the OX40 agonist ivuxolimab. The V and J genes are TRBV7-9 and TRBJ1-5; D gene ambiguous. This clonotype was obtained from an adult with an advanced solid tumor such as melanoma, head and neck, liver or kidney cancer. The CDR3 region is CASSEVNQPQHF. Written as DNA, the CDR3 is TGTGCCAGTTCAGAAGTAAATCAGCCCCAGCATTTT.